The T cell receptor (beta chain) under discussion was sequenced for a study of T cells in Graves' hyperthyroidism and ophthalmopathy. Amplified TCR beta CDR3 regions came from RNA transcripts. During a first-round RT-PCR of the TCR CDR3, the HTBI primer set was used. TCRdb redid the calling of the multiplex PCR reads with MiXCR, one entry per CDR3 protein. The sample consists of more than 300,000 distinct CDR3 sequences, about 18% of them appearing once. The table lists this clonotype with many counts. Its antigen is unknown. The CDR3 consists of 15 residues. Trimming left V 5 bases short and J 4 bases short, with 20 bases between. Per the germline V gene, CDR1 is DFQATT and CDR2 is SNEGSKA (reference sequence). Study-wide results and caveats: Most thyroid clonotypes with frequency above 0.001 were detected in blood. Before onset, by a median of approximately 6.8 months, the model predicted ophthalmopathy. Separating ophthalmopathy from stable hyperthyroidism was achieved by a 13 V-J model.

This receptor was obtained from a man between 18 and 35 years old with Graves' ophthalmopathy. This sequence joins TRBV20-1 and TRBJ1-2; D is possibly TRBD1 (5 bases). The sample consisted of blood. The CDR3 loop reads CSAPPDRLSPYGYTF. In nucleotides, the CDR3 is TGCAGTGCTCCCCCCGACAGACTCTCCCCCTATGGCTACACCTTC.